The TCR beta chain described here comes from a study of T cell repertoires in cytomegalovirus infection. Overall study: CMV infection and matching HLA type were both indicated by public TCR beta signatures.

TCRdb passed the reads through MiXCR, listing each CDR3 protein once. The data contain around 490,000 distinct CDR3 sequences, more than 25% of them singletons. Broader study findings: Clonotypes of TCR beta that were HLA-C-restricted and CMV-specific dominated the ex vivo response. Adding up the frequency of public TCR beta families identified people who carried CMV plus the relevant HLA.

The germline V gene has CDR1 GTSNPN and CDR2 SVGIG (reference sequence). The CDR3 runs to 13 residues. Between the trimmed V and J ends, which lost 4 bases and 5 bases, there was a span of 14 bases. This clonotype was detected only a few times. Its cognate antigen is unknown. The TCR sequence derives from a human donor in good health (CMV status not recorded). Some clones in this sample may be carry-over from other donors' samples. V usage is TRBV30 and J usage is TRBJ1-2, with a possible D match to TRBD1 (5 bases). The sequencing input was PBMCs. The CDR3 region has the DNA TGTGCCTGGAAGGACGGAGGGGAGTATGGCTACACCTTC. This translates into CAWKDGGEYGYTF. The full variable domain, rest sourced from reference TRBV30 and TRBJ1-2, is SQTIHQWPATLVQPVGSPLSLECTVEGTSNPNLYWYRQAAGRGLQLLFYSVGIGQISSEVPQNLSASRPQDRQFILSSKKLLLSDSGFYLCAWKDGGEYGYTFGSGTRLTVV.